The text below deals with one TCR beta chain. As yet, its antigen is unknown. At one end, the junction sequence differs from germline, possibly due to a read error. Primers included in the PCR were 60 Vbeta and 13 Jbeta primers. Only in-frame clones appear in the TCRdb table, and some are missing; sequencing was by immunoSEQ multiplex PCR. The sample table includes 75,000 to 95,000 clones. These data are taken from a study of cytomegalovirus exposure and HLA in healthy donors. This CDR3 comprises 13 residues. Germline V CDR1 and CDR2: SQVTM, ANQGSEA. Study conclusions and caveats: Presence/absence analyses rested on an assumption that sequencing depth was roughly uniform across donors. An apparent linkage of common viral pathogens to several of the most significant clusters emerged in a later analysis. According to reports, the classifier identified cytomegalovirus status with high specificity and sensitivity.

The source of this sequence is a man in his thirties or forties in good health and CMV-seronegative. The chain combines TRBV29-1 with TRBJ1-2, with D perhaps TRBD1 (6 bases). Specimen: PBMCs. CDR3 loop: CGVEDGGDYGYTF. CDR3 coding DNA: TGCGGCGTTGAAGATGGGGGCGACTATGGCTACACCTTC.